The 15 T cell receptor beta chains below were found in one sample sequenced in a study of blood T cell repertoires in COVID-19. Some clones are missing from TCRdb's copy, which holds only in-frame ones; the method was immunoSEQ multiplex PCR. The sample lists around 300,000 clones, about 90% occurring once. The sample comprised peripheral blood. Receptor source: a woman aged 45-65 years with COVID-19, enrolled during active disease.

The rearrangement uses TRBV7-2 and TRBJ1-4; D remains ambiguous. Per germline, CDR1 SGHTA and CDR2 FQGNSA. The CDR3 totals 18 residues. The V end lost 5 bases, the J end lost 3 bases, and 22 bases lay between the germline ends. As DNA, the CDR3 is TGTGCCAGCAGCCCGCGGCGGCAGGCGGGCTTAGCTAATGAAAAACTGTTTTTT. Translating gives CASSPRRQAGLANEKLFF.

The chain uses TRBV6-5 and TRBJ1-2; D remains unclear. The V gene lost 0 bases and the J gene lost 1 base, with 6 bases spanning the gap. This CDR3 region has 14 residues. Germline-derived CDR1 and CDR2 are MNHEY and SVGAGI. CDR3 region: CASSYSSNNYGYTF. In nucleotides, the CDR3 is TGTGCCAGCAGTTACTCTAGCAATAACTATGGCTACACCTTC.

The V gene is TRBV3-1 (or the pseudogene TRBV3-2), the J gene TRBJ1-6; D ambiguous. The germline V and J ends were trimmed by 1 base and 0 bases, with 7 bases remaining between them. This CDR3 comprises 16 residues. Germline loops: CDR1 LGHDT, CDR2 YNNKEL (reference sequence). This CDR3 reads CASSQGFSSYNSPLHF. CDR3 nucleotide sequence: TGTGCCAGCAGCCAAGGATTCAGCTCCTATAATTCACCCCTCCACTTT.

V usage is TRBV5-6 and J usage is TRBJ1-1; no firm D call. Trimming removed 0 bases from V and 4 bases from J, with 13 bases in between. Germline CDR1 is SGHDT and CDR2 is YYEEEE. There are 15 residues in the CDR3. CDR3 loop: CASSLDGRGGTEAFF. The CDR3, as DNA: TGTGCCAGCAGCTTGGATGGGCGAGGAGGCACTGAAGCTTTCTTT.

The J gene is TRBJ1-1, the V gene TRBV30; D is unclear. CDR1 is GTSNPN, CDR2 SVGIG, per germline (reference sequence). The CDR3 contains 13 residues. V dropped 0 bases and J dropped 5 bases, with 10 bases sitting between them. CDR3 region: CAWSVAEGTEAFF. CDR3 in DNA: TGTGCCTGGAGTGTGGCCGAGGGTACTGAAGCTTTCTTT.

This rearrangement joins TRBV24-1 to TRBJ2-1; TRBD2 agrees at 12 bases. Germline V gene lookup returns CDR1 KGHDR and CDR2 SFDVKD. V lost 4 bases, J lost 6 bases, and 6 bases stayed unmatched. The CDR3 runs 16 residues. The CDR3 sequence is CATSDPTSGSLNEQFF. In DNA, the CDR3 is TGTGCCACCAGTGACCCGACTAGCGGGAGCCTCAATGAGCAGTTCTTC.

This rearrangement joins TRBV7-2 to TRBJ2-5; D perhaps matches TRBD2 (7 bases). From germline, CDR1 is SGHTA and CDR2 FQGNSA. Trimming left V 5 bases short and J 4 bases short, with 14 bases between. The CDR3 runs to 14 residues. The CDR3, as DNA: TGTGCCAGCAGCCTGGGGGGGCTGGGAGAGACCCAGTACTTC. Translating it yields CASSLGGLGETQYF.

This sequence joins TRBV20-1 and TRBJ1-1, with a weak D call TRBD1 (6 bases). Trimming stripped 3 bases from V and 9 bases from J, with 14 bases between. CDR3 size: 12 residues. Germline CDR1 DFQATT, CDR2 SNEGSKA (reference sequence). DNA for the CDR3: TGCAGTGCTAGTCTACAGGGCGTTCAAGCTTTCTTT. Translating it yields CSASLQGVQAFF.

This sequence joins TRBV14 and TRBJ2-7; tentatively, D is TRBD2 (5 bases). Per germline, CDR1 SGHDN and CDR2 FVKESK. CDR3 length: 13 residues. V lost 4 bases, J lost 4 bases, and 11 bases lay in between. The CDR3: CASSPGSGYEQYF. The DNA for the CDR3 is TGTGCCAGCAGCCCGGGATCTGGGTACGAGCAGTACTTC.

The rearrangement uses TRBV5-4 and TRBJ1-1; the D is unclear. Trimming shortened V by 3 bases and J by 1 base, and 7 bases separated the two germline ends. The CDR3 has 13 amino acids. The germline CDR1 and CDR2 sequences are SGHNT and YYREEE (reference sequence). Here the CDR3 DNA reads TGTGCCAGCAGCTCCAGATCGAACACTGAAGCTTTCTTT. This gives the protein CASSSRSNTEAFF.

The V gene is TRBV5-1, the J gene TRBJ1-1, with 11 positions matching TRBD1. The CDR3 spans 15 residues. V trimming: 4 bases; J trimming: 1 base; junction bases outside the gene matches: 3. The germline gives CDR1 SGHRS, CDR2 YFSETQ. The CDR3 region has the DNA TGCGCCAGCAGCCCTGGGACAGGGGGGAACACTGAAGCTTTCTTT. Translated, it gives CASSPGTGGNTEAFF.

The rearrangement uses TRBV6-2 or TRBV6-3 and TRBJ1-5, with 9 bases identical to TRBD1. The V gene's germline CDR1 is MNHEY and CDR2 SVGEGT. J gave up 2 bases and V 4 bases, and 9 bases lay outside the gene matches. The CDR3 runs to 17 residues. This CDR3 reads CASSSQGALVGNQPQHF. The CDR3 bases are TGTGCCAGCAGTTCACAGGGGGCGCTTGTAGGCAATCAGCCCCAGCATTTT.

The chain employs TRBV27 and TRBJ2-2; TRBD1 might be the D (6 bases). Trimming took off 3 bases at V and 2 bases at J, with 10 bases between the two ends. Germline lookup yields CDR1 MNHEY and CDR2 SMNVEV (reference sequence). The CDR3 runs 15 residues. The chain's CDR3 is CASSLDSDNTGELFF. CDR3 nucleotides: TGTGCCAGCAGTTTGGACAGTGATAACACCGGGGAGCTGTTTTTT.

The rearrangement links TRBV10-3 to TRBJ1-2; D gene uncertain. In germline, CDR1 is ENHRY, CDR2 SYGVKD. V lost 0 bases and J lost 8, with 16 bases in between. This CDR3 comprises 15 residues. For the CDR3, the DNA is TGTGCCATCAGTGAGTCGGTTGCGGCGCCTGGGGGCTACACCTTC. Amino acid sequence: CAISESVAAPGGYTF.

This CDR3 is CASSFKSGGNQPQHF. In DNA, the CDR3 is TGTGCCAGCAGCTTCAAATCAGGGGGCAATCAGCCCCAGCATTTT. V gene TRBV7-2 combines with J gene TRBJ1-5, with D possibly matching TRBD1 (6 bases). Germline CDR1 and CDR2: SGHTA and FQGNSA. V was clipped by 3 bases and J by 2 bases, with 11 bases between them. The CDR3 length is 15 residues. The full variable domain, its missing parts supplied by reference TRBV7-2 and TRBJ1-5, is GAGVSQSPSNKVTEKGKDVELRCDPISGHTALYWYRQSLGQGLEFLIYFQGNSAPDKSGLPSDRFSAERTGGSVSTLTIQRTQQEDSAVYLCASSFKSGGNQPQHFGDGTRLSIL.